The T cell receptor (beta chain) described here comes from a study of PD-1 blockade in classical Hodgkin lymphoma. Study-wide points: Complete responders started with a diversity level that resembled newly diagnosed patients at baseline. What caused the repertoire differences, perhaps disease activity or prior therapy, remains undefined. Diminished baseline TCR diversity has been reported in newly diagnosed patients relative to healthy donors.

TCRdb's copy holds only in-frame clones and misses some; the assay was immunoSEQ multiplex PCR. Seen here are some 22,000 clones, about 70% observed once, and the top ten hold around 1.2%. Trimming removed 6 bases from V and 4 bases from J; junction bases left unmatched: 8. CDR3 length: 15 residues. CDR1 is MNHNS and CDR2 is SASEGT in the germline V gene. About this clone itself: Antigen unknown.

The time point denotes: cycle 4 day 1 (C4D1), after more than 5 weeks of nivolumab. Every patient experienced relapse after autologous stem cell transplantation, and brentuximab vedotin exposure varied. CD4+ T cells were purified from thawed PBMCs by negative selection. Progressive disease, partial response or complete response was each patient's best response. The clonotype was recovered from a human donor with classical Hodgkin lymphoma. V is TRBV6-1 and J is TRBJ1-5; 8 bases are shared with TRBD1. The specimen was CD4+ T cells from blood, collected before the fourth cycle of nivolumab. CDR3 DNA: TGTGCCAGCAGCTACCAGGACAGGGCAAATCAGCCCCAGCATTTT. Translated: CASSYQDRANQPQHF.